The present entry profiles one TCR beta chain with its context. Its specificity is not known. The data derive from a study of human T cells and chemical hapten exposure. Looking at the study overall: While the approximately 23-week study was under way, patients received diphenylcyclopropenone on the scalp every week. A mostly female patient group had alopecia areata, totalis or universalis. Study-wide points: Positively correlated with patch test score were the counts of PT1 expanded TCRs.

Germline CDR1 is LNHNV and CDR2 is YYDKDF (reference sequence). This CDR3 comprises 16 residues. V lost 0 bases and J 0 bases, leaving 10 bases between the germline ends. TCRdb re-called the RACE reads through MiXCR, storing one row per CDR3 protein. The profile covers 100,000 or so distinct CDR3 sequences, with 11% appearing a single time and under 4.5% taken by the ten largest. This sample's time point: patch test 1, 2 weeks after DPC sensitization. Treatment described: therapeutic diphenylcyclopropenone sensitization with weekly scalp DPC. The chain couples TRBV15 to TRBJ2-3; D gene ambiguous. The TCR was taken from a woman aged 40-49 years with alopecia areata. Some clones in this sample may be carry-over from other donors' samples. Sequenced here: whole blood, sampled in connection with sensitization to the hapten diphenylcyclopropenone (DPC). The CDR3 reads CATSREGPYSTDTQYF. CDR3 nucleotide sequence: TGTGCCACCAGCAGAGAAGGACCGTATAGCACAGATACGCAGTATTTT.